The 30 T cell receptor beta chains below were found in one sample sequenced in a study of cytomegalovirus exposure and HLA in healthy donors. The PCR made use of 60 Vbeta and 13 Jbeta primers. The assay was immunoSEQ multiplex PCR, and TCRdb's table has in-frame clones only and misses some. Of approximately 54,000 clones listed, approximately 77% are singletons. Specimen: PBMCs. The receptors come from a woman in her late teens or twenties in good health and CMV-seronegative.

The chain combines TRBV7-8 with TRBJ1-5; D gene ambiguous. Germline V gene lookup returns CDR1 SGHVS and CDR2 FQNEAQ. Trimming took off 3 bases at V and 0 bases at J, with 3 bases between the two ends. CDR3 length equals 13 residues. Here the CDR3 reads CASSLSSNQPQHF. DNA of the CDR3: TGTGCCAGCAGCTTGAGTAGCAATCAGCCCCAGCATTTT.

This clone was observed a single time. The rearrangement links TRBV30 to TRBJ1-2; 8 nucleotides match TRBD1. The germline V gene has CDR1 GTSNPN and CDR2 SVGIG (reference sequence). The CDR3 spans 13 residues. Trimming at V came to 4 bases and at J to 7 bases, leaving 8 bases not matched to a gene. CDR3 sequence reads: CAWTSGQGGGYTF. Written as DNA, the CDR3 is TGTGCCTGGACCTCTGGACAGGGCGGTGGCTACACCTTC. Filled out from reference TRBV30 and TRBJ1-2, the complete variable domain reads SQTIHQWPATLVQPVGSPLSLECTVEGTSNPNLYWYRQAAGRGLQLLFYSVGIGQISSEVPQNLSASRPQDRQFILSSKKLLLSDSGFYLCAWTSGQGGGYTFGSGTRLTVV.

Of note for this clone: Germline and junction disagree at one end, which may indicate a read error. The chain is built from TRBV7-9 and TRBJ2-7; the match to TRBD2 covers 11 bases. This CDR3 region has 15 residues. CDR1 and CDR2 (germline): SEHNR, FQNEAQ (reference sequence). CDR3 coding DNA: TGTGCCAGCAGCAGTCCGGGACAGCGGACTAGCGGGTTTGTCTTC. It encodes CASSSPGQRTSGFVF.

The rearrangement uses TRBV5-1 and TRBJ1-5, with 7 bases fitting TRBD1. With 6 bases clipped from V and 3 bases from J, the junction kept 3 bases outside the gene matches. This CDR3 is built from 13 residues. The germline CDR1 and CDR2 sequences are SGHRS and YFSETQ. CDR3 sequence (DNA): TGCGCCAGCACGACAGGGATCAATCAGCCCCAGCATTTT. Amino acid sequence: CASTTGINQPQHF.

CDR3 sequence (DNA): TGTGCCAGCAGCTTCGGGGGCCGGGGGGGTCAGCCCCAGCATTTT. Amino acid sequence: CASSFGGRGGQPQHF. This chain uses TRBV7-9 with TRBJ1-5; D is possibly TRBD1 (6 bases). Germline V gene lookup returns CDR1 SEHNR and CDR2 FQNEAQ (reference sequence). The CDR3 contains 15 residues. The germline V and J ends were trimmed by 3 bases and 6 bases, with 15 bases remaining between them.

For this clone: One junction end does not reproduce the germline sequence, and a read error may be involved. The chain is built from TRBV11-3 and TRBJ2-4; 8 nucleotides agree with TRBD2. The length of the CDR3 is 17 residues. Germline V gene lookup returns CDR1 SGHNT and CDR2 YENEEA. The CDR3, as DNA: TGTGCCAGCAGCCCGGGGGGGGGCTCACTAGCCAAAAACAGTCAGTACTTC. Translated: CASSPGGGSLAKNSQYF.

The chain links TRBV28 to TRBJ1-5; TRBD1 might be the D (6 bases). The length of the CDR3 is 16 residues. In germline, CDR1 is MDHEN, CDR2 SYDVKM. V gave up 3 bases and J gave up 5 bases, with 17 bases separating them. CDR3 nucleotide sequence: TGTGCCAGCAGTTTGATCGGGGGGCGCCTAGATCAGCCCCAGCATTTT. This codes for CASSLIGGRLDQPQHF. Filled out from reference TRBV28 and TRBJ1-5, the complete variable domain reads DVKVTQSSRYLVKRTGEKVFLECVQDMDHENMFWYRQDPGLGLRLIYFSYDVKMKEKGDIPEGYSVSREKKERFSLILESASTNQTSMYLCASSLIGGRLDQPQHFGDGTRLSIL.

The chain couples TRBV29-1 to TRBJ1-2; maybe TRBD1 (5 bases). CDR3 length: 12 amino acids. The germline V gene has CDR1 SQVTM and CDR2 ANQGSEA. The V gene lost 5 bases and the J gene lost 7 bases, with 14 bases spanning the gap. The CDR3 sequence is CSVPIGTPGYTF. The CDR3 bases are TGCAGCGTTCCGATCGGGACTCCTGGCTACACCTTC.

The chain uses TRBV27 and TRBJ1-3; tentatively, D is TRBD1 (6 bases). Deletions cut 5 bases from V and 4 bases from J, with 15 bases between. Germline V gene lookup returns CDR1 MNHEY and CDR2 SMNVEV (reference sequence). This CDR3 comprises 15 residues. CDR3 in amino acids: CASSPLAGEGNTIYF. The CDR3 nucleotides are TGTGCCAGCAGTCCCCTGGCAGGGGAGGGAAACACCATATATTTT.

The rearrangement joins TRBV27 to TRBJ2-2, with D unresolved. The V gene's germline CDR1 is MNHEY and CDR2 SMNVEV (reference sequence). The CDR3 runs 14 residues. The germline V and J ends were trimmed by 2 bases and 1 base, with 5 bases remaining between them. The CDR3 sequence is CASSLRGNTGELFF. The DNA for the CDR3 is TGTGCCAGCAGTTTAAGAGGGAACACCGGGGAGCTGTTTTTT.

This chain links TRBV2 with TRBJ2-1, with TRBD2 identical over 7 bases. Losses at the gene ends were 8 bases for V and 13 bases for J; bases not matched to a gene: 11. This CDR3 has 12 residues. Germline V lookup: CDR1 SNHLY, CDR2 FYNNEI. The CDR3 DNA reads TGTGCCAGCGGGCGTGGGGGGGTTGATCAGTTCTTC. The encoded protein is CASGRGGVDQFF.

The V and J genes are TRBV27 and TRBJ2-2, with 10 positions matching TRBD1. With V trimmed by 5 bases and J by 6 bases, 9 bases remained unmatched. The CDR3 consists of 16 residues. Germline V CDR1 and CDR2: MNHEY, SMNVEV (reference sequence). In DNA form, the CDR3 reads TGTGCCAGCAGTCCGACAGGGGGCGCGGTGGCCGGGGAGCTGTTTTTT. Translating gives CASSPTGGAVAGELFF.

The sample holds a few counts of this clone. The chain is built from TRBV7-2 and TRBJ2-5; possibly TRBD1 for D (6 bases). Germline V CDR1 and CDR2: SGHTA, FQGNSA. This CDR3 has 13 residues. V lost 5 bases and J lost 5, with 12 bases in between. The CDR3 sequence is CASSQGTRETQYF. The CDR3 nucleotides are TGTGCCAGCAGCCAGGGGACAAGGGAGACCCAGTACTTC.

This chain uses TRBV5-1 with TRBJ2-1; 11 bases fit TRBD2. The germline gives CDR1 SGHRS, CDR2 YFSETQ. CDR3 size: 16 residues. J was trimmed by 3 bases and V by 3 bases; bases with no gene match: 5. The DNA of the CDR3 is TGCGCCAGCAGCTACCAGACTAGCGGGATCTACAATGAGCAGTTCTTC. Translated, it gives CASSYQTSGIYNEQFF.

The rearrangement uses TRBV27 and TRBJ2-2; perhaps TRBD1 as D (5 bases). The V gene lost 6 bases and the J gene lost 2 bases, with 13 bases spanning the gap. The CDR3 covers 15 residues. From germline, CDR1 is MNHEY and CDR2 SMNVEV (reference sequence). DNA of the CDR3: TGTGCCAGCAGGGGGCTAATGACTAACACCGGGGAGCTGTTTTTT. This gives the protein CASRGLMTNTGELFF.

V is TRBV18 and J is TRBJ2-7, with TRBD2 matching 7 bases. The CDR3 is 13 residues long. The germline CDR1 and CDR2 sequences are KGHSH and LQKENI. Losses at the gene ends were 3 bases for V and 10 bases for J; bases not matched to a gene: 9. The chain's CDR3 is CASSPSAGEIQYF. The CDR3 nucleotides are TGTGCCAGCTCACCGTCGGCGGGGGAGATTCAGTACTTC.

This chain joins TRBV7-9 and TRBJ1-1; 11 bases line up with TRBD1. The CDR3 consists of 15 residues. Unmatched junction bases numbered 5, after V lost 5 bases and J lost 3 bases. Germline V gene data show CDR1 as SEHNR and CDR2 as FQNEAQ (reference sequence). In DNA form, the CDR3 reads TGTGCCAGCAGCGGACAGGGGGCGGCGGACACTGAAGCTTTCTTT. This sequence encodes CASSGQGAADTEAFF.

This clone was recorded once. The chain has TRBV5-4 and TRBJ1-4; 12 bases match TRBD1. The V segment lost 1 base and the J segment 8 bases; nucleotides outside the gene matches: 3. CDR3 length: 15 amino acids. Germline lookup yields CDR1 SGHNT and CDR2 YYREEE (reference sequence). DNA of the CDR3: TGTGCCAGCAGCTTGAGGGGACAGGGGGCCGAAAAACTGTTTTTT. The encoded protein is CASSLRGQGAEKLFF.

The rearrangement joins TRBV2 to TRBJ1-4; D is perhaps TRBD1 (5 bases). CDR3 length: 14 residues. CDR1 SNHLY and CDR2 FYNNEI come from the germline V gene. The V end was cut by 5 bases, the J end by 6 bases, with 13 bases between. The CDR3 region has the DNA TGTGCCAGCAGTCTCAGGGAAGGGTATGAAAAACTGTTTTTT. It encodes CASSLREGYEKLFF.

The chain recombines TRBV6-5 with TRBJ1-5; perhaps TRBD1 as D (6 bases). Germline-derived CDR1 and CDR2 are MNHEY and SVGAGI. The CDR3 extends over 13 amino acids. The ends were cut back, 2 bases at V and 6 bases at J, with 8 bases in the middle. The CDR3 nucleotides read TGTGCCAGCAGTTACAGGGGGGGTCAGCCCCAGCATTTT. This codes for CASSYRGGQPQHF.

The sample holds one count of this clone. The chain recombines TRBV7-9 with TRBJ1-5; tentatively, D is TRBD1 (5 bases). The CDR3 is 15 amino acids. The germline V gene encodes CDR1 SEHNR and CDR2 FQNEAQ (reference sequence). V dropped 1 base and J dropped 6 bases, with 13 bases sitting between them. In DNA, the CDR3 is TGTGCCAGCAGCTTAGTGGGGGGAGAGGGTCAGCCCCAGCATTTT. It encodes CASSLVGGEGQPQHF.

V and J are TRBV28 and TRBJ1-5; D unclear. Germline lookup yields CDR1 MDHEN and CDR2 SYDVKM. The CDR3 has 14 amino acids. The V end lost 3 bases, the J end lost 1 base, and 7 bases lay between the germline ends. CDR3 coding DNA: TGTGCCAGCAGTTTTGGCGGGAGCAATCAGCCCCAGCATTTT. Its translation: CASSFGGSNQPQHF.

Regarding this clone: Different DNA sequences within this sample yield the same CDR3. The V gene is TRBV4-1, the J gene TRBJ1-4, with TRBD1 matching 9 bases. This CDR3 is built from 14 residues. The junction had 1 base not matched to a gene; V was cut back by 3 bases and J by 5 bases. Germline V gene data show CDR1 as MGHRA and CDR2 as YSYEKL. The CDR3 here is CASSQGTGNEKLFF. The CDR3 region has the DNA TGCGCCAGCAGCCAGGGGACAGGGAATGAAAAACTGTTTTTT.

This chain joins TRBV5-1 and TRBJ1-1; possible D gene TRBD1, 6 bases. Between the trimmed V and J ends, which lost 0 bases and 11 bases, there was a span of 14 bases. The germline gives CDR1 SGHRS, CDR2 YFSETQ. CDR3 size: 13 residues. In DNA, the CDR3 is TGCGCCAGCAGCTTGGGAGAAACAGGGTGCGCTTTCTTT. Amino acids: CASSLGETGCAFF.

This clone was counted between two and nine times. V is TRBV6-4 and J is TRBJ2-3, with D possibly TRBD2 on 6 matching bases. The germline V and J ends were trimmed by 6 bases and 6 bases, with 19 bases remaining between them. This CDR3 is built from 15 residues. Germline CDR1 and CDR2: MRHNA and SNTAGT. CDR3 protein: CASSLEGGALDTQYF. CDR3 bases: TGTGCCAGCAGCCTCGAAGGCGGGGCTCTTGATACGCAGTATTTT.

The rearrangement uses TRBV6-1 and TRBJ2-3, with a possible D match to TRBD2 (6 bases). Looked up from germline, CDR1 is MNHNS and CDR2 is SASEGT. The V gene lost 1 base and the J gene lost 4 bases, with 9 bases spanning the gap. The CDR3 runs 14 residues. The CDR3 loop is CASSEGGGADTQYF. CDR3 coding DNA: TGTGCCAGCAGTGAAGGGGGAGGCGCAGATACGCAGTATTTT.

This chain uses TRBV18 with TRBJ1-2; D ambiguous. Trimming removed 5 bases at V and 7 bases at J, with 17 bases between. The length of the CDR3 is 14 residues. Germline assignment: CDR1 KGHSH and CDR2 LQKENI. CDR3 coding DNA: TGTGCCAGCTCAGCGGGAACTTCGGCGAGTGGCTACACCTTC. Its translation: CASSAGTSASGYTF.

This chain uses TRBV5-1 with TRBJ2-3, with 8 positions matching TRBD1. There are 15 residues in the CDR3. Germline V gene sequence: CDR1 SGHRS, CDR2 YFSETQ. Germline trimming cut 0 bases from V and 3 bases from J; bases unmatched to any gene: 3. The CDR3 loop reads CASSLEDRATDTQYF. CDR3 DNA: TGCGCCAGCAGCTTGGAGGACAGGGCTACAGATACGCAGTATTTT.

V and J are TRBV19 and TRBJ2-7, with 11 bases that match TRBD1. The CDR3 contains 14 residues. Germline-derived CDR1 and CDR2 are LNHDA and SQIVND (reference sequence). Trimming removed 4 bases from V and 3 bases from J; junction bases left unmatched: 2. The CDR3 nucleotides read TGTGCCAGTAGTAGGGACAGGGGGAGCTACGAGCAGTACTTC. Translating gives CASSRDRGSYEQYF.

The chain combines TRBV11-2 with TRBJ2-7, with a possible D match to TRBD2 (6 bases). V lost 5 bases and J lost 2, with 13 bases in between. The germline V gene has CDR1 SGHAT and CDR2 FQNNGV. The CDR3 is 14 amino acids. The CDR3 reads CASSHSEGPYEQYF. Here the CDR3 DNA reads TGTGCCAGCAGCCACTCGGAGGGCCCCTACGAGCAGTACTTC.